Listed below are T cell receptor beta chains from one sample, sequenced in a study of beta chain features in type 1 diabetes. Only in-frame clones appear in the TCRdb table, and some are missing; sequencing was by immunoSEQ multiplex PCR. Of around 250,000 clones in the sample, just over 20% were seen once. Source material: naive CD4+ T cells from blood. These receptors all come from a woman between 40 and 55 years old with type 1 diabetes. The CDR3 runs from the conserved cysteine through the conserved F or W. Clone size, where shown, is once, few, many, or a class for clones that have expanded.

clone size	V gene	J gene	CDR3 protein
few	TRBV29-1	TRBJ1-1	CSVVSVQDTEAFF
-	TRBV30	TRBJ1-1	CAWSVQGQTTEAFF
few	TRBV6-6	TRBJ1-2	CASRSLDRVIDTF
-	TRBV7-9	TRBJ2-7	CASSDRGQSSYEQYF
few	TRBV28	TRBJ2-1	CASSTLAGGLYEQFF
few	TRBV5-1	TRBJ2-7	CASSLAEGSYEQYF
-	TRBV5-1	TRBJ2-5	CASSQDRVRETQYF
few	TRBV5-4	TRBJ2-7	CASSSVQGPEQYF
few	TRBV30	TRBJ1-4	CAWRLEVAASEKLFF
few	TRBV29-1	TRBJ2-7	CSVEGPRWAGPPGEQYF
-	TRBV20-1	TRBJ2-7	CSLEGVHEQYF
-	TRBV30	TRBJ1-5	CAWSRGIDQPQHF
-	TRBV19	TRBJ2-7	CASSKVTSVGYEQYF
few	TRBV29-1	TRBJ2-1	CSVEGRTGVPRQFF
few	TRBV30	TRBJ1-1	CAWSGFRGLNTEAFF
-	TRBV7-2	TRBJ1-2	CASSWVGQDGYTF